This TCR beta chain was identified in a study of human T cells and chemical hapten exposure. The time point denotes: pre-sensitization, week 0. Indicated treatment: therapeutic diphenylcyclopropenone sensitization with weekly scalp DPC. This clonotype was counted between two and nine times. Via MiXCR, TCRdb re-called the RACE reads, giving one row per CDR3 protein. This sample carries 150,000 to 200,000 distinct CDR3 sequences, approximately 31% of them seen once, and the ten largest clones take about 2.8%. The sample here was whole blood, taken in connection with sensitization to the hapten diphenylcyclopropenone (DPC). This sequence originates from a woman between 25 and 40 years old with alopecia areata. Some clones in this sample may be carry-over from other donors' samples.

CDR3 residues: CASSLDGGEQFF. The CDR3 nucleotides are TGTGCCAGCAGCTTAGATGGCGGGGAGCAGTTCTTC. V is TRBV11-3 and J is TRBJ2-1; the D gene is possibly TRBD2 (5 bases). Germline CDR1 reads SGHNT; CDR2 reads YENEEA. The CDR3 covers 12 residues. The V end was cut by 0 bases, the J end by 10 bases, with 7 bases between. Filled out from reference TRBV11-3 and TRBJ2-1, the complete variable domain reads EAGVVQSPRYKIIEKKQPVAFWCNPISGHNTLYWYLQNLGQGPELLIRYENEEAVDDSQLPKDRFSAERLKGVDSTLKIQPAELGDSAVYLCASSLDGGEQFFGPGTRLTVL.